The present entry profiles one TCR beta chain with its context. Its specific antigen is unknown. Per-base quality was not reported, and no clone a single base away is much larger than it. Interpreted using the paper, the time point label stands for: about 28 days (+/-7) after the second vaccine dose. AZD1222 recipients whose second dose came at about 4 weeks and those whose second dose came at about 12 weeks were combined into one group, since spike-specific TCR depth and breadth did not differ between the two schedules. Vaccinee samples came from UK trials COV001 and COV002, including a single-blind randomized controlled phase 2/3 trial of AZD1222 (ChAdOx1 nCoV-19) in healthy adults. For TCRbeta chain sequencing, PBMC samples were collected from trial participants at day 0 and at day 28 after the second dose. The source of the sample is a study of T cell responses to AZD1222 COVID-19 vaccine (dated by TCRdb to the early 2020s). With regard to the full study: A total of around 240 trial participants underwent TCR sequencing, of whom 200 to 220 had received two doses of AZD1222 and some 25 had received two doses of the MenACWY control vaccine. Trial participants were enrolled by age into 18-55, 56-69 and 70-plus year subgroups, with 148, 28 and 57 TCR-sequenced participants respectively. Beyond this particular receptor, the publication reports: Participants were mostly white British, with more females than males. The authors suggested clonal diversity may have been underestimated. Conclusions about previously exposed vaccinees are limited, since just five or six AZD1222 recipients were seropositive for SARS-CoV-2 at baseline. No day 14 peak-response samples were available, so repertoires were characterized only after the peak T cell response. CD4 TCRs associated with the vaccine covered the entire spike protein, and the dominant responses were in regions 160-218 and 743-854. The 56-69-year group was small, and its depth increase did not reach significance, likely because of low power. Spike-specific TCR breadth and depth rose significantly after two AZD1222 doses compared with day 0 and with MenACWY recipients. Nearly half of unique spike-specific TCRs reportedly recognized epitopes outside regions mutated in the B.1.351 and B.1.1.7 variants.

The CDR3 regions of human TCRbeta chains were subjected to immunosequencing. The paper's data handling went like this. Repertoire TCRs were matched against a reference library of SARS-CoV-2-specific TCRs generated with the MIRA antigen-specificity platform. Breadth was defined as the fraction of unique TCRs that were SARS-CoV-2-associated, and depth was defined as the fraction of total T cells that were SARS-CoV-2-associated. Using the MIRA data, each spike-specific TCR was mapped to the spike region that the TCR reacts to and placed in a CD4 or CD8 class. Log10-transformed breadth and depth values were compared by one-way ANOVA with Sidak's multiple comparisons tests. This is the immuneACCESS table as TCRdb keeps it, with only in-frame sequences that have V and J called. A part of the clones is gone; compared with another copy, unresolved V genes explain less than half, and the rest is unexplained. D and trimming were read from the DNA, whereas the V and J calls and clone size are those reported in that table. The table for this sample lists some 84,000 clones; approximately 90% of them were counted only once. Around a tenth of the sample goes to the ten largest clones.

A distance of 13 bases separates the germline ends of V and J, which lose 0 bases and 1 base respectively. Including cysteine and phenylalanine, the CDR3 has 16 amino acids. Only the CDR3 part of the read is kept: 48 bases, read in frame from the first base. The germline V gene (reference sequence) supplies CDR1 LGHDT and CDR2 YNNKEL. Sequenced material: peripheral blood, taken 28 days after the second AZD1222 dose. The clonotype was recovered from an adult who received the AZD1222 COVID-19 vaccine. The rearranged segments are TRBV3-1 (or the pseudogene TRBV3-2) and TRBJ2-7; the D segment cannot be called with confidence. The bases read TGTGCCAGCAGCCAAGATGGGCGGATTCGGTCCTACGAGCAGTACTTC. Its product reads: CASSQDGRIRSYEQYF.